The entry that follows covers one TCR beta chain sequence. The sample belongs to a study of patients and donors after allogeneic stem cell transplantation. TCRdb called the RT-PCR reads again in MiXCR, with one record for every CDR3 protein. The table shows 200,000 to 250,000 distinct CDR3 sequences, with roughly 14% occurring only once. V shed 2 bases and J shed 0 bases, with 8 bases lying between them. Germline V gives CDR1 LGHNA, CDR2 YSLEER. This CDR3 is 14 amino acids long. The sequence was collected from a human donor who was either an allogeneic HSCT recipient or a stem cell or donor lymphocyte infusion donor (not recorded which). It is not recorded whose cells these are; they may come from a transplant donor. The chain employs TRBV4-3 and TRBJ2-7; D is ambiguous. Sequenced input: blood, either unsorted or a sorted T cell fraction (not recorded which). The CDR3 DNA reads TGCGCCAGCAGCCAAAGCCCCAGCTCCTACGAGCAGTACTTC. It codes for CASSQSPSSYEQYF.